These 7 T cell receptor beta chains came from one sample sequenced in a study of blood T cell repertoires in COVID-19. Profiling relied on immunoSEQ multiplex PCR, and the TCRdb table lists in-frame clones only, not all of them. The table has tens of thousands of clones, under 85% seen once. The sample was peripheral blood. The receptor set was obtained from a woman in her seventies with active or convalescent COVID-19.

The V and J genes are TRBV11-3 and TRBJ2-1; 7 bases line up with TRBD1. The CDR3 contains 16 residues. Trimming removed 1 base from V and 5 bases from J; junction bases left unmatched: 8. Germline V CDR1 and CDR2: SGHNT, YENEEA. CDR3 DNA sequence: TGTGCCAGCAGCTTAGGGTTGGGACAGACTGACAATGAGCAGTTCTTC. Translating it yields CASSLGLGQTDNEQFF.

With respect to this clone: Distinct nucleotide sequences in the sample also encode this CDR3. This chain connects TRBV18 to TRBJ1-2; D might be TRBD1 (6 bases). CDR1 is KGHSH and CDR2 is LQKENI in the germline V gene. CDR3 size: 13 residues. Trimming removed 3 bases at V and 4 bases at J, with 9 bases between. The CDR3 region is CASSPGQSYGYTF. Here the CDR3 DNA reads TGTGCCAGCTCACCTGGACAGTCCTATGGCTACACCTTC.

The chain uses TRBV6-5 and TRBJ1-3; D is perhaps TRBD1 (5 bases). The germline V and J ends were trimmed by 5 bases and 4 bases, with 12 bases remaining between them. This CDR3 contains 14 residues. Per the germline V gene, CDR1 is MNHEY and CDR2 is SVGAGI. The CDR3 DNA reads TGTGCCAGCAGTCTGACAGTGCTCGGAAACACCATATATTTT. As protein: CASSLTVLGNTIYF.

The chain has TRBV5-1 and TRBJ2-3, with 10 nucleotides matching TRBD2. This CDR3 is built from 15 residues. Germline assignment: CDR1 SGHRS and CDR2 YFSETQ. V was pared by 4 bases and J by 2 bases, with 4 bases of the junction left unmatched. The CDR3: CASSLLAGNTDTQYF. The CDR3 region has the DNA TGCGCCAGCAGCCTACTAGCGGGGAACACAGATACGCAGTATTTT.

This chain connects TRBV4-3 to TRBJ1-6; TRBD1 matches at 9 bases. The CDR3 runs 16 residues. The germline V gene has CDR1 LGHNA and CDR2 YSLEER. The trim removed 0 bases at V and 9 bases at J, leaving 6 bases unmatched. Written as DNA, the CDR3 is TGCGCCAGCAGCCAAGAAAACACAGGGGGCCTTTCACCCCTCCACTTT. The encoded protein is CASSQENTGGLSPLHF.

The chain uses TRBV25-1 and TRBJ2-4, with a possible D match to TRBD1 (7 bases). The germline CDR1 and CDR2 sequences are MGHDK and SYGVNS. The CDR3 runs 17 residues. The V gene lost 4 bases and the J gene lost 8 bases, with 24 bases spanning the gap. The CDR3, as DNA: TGTGCCAGCAGTGCCCCCCAACAGGGGACTTATGTGGACATTCAGTACTTC. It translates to CASSAPQQGTYVDIQYF.

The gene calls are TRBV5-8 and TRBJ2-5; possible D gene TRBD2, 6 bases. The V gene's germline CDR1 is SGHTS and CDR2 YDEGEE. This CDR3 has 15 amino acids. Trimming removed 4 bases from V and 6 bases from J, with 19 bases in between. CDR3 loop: CASSPGEASSKTQYF. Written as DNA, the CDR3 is TGTGCCAGCAGCCCCGGGGAGGCGTCGAGCAAGACCCAGTACTTC.